The entry below gives a single TCR beta chain sequence along with its context. A junction boundary mismatches the germline segment, possibly from a read error. With a J-beta primer mix and a sample-barcoded 5' primer, a second PCR ran roughly 6 to 11 cycles. A single record per CDR3 protein comes from TCRdb applying MiXCR to the 5' RACE reads. The table includes about 1.8 million distinct CDR3 sequences, less than 50% detected once. This specimen belongs to a study of blood T cells in healthy people across ages. There are 16 residues in the CDR3. CDR1 MNHEY and CDR2 SVGEGT come from the germline V gene.

The receptor was derived from a woman between 40 and 50 years old in good health. The rearrangement links TRBV6-2 or TRBV6-3 to TRBJ1-5; tentatively, D is TRBD1 (6 bases). The sample taken for sequencing was blood. DNA of the CDR3: TGTGCCAGCAGTTCCAGAGGCTTGGGGGCGAATCCGCCCCAGCATTTT. The encoded protein is CASSSRGLGANPPQHF.